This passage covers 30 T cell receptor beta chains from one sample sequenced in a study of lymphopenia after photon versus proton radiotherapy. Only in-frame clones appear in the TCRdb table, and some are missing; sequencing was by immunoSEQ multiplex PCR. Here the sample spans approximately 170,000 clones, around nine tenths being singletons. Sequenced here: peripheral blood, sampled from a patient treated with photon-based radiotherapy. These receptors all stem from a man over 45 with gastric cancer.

The CDR3 DNA sequence: TGTGCCAGTAGTGCGCGACTGGGACAGGGACCCACTGAAGCTTTCTTT. Protein: CASSARLGQGPTEAFF. The V call is TRBV19, the J call TRBJ1-1; TRBD1 aligns across 9 bases. Germline V gives CDR1 LNHDA, CDR2 SQIVND (reference sequence). The CDR3 contains 16 residues. The V segment lost 5 bases and the J segment 4 bases; nucleotides outside the gene matches: 11.

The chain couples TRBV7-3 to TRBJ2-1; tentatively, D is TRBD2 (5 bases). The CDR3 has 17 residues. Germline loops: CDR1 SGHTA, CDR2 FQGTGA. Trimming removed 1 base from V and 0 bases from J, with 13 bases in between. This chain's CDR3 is CASSLRERPSSYNEQFF. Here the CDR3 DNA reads TGTGCCAGCAGCTTAAGGGAGCGGCCAAGCTCCTACAATGAGCAGTTCTTC.

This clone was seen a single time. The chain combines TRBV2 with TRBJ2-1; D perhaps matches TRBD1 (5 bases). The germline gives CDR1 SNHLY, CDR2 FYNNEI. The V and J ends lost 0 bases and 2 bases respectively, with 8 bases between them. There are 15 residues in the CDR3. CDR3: CASSEAREPYNEQFF. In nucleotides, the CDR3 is TGTGCCAGCAGTGAAGCCAGGGAACCCTACAATGAGCAGTTCTTC.

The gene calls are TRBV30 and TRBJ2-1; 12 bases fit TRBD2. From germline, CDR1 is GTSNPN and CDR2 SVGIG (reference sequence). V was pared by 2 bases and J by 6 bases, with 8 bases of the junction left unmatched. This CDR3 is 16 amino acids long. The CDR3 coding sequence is TGTGCCTGGAGTACCGGGACTAGCGGGTTTGGCAATGAGCAGTTCTTC. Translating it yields CAWSTGTSGFGNEQFF.

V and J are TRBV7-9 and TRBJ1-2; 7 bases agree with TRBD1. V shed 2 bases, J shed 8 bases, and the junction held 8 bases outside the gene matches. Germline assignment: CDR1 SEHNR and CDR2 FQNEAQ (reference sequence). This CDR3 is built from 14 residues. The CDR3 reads CASSLTGQAFGYTF. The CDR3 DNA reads TGTGCCAGCAGCTTAACCGGACAGGCCTTCGGCTACACCTTC. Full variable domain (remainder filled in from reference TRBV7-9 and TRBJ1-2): DTGVSQNPRHKITKRGQNVTFRCDPISEHNRLYWYRQTLGQGPEFLTYFQNEAQLEKSRLLSDRFSAERPKGSFSTLEIQRTEQGDSAMYLCASSLTGQAFGYTFGSGTRLTVV.

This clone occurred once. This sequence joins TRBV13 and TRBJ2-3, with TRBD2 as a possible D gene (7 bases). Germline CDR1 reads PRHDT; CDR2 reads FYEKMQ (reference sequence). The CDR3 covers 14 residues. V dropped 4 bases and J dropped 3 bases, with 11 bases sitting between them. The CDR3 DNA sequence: TGTGCCAGCAGCTGGGCGGGGGCGACAGATACGCAGTATTTT. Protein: CASSWAGATDTQYF.

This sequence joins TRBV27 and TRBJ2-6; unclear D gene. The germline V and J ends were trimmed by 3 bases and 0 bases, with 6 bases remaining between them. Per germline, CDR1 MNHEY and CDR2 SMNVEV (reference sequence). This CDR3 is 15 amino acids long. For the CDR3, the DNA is TGTGCCAGCAGTTTGGGCAGCTCTGGGGCCAACGTCCTGACTTTC. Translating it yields CASSLGSSGANVLTF. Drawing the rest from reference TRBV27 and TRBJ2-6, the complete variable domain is EAQVTQNPRYLITVTGKKLTVTCSQNMNHEYMSWYRQDPGLGLRQIYYSMNVEVTDKGDVPEGYKVSRKEKRNFPLILESPSPNQTSLYFCASSLGSSGANVLTFGAGSRLTVL.

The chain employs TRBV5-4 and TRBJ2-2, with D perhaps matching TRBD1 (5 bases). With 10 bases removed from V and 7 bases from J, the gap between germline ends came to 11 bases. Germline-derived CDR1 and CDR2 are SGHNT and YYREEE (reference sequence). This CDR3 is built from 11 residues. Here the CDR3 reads CAARVGGELFF. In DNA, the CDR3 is TGTGCCGCCAGGGTTGGCGGGGAGCTGTTTTTT.

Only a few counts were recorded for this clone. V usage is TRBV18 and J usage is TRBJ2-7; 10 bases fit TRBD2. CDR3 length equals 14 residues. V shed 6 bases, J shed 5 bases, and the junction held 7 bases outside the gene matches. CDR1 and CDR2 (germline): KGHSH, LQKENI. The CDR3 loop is CASSPSGSSNEQYF. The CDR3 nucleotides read TGTGCCAGCTCGCCTAGCGGGAGTTCCAACGAGCAGTACTTC.

The CDR3 is CASSPGQSSYEQYF. In nucleotides, the CDR3 is TGTGCCAGCAGTCCCGGACAGTCCTCCTACGAGCAGTACTTC. The chain employs TRBV6-6 and TRBJ2-7; D may be TRBD1 (6 bases). From germline, CDR1 is MNHNY and CDR2 SVGAGI (reference sequence). Trimming stripped 5 bases from V and 0 bases from J, with 11 bases between. The CDR3 is 14 amino acids.

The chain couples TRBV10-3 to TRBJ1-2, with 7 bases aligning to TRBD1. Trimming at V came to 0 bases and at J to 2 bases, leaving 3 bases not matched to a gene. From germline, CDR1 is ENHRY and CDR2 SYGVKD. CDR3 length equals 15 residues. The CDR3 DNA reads TGTGCCATCAGTGAGTCTGGGGGACAGAACTATGGCTACACCTTC. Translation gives CAISESGGQNYGYTF.

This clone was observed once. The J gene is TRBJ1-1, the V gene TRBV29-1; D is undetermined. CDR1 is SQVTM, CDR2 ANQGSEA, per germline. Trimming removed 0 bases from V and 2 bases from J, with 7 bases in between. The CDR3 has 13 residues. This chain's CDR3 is CSVEDLTNTEAFF. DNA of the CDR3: TGCAGCGTTGAAGACCTAACCAACACTGAAGCTTTCTTT.

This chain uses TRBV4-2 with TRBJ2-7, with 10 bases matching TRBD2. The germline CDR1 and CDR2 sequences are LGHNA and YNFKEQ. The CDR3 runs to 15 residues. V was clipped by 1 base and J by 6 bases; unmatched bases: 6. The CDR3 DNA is TGTGCCAGCAGCCAAGGGGCTAGCGGGAGTAGCGAGCAGTACTTC. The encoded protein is CASSQGASGSSEQYF.

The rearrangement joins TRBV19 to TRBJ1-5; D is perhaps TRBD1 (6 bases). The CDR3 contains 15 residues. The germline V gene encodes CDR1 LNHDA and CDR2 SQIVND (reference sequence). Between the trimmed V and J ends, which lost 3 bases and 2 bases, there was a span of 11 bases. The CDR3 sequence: CASSIGGGGNQPQHF. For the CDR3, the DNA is TGTGCCAGTAGTATTGGGGGGGGCGGCAATCAGCCCCAGCATTTT. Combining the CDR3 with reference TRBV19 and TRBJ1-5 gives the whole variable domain DGGITQSPKYLFRKEGQNVTLSCEQNLNHDAMYWYRQDPGQGLRLIYYSQIVNDFQKGDIAEGYSVSREKKESFPLTVTSAQKNPTAFYLCASSIGGGGNQPQHFGDGTRLSIL.

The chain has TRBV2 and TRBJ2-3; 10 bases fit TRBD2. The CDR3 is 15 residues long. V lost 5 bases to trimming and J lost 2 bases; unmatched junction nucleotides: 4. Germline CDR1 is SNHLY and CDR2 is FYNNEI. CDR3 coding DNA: TGTGCCAGCAGTATTGGGACTAGCGTCACAGATACGCAGTATTTT. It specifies CASSIGTSVTDTQYF.

The CDR3 sequence: CASSLAGGLISYEQYF. CDR3 DNA sequence: TGTGCCAGCAGCTTAGCCGGGGGGCTGATCTCCTACGAGCAGTACTTC. J is TRBJ2-7 and V is TRBV11-2; D is possibly TRBD2 (7 bases). The CDR3 is made up of 16 amino acids. The germline CDR1 and CDR2 sequences are SGHAT and FQNNGV. V lost 1 base, J lost 0 bases, and 13 bases lay in between.

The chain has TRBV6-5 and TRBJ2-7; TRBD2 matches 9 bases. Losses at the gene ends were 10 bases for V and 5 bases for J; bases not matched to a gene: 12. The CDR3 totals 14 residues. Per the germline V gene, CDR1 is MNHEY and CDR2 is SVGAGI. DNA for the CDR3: TGTGCCACGTCCGGGGGTAGCGGGAGCCACGAGCAGTACTTC. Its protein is CATSGGSGSHEQYF.

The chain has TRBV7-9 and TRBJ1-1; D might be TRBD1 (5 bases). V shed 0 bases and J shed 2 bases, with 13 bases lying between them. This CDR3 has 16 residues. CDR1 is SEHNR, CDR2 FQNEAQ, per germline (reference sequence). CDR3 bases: TGTGCCAGCAGCTTAGCTTTGGGGGGGAGTAACACTGAAGCTTTCTTT. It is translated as CASSLALGGSNTEAFF.

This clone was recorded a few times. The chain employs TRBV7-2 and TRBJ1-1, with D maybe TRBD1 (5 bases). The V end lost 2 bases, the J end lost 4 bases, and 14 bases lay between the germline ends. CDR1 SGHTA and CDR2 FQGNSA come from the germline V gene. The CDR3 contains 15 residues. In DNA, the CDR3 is TGTGCCAGCAGCTTAAAGGGACCATTATCCACTGAAGCTTTCTTT. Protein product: CASSLKGPLSTEAFF.

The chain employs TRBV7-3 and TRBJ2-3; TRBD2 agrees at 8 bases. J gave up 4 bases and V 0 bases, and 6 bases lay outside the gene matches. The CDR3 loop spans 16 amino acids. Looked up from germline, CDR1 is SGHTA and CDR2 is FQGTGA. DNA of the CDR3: TGTGCCAGCAGCTTAACGGTGCTAGCGGGCGCAGATACGCAGTATTTT. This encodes CASSLTVLAGADTQYF.

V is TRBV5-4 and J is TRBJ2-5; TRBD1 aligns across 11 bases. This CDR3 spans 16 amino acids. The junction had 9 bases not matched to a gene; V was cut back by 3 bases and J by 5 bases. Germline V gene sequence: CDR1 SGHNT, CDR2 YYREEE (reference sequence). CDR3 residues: CASSSPGQGVGETQYF. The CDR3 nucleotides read TGTGCCAGCAGCTCGCCGGGACAGGGGGTAGGGGAGACCCAGTACTTC.

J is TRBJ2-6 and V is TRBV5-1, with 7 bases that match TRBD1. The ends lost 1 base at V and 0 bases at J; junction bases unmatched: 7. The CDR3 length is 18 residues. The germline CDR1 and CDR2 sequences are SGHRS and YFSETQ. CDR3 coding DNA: TGCGCCAGCAGCTTGCGGGACAGCTCCCTCTCTGGGGCCAACGTCCTGACTTTC. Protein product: CASSLRDSSLSGANVLTF.

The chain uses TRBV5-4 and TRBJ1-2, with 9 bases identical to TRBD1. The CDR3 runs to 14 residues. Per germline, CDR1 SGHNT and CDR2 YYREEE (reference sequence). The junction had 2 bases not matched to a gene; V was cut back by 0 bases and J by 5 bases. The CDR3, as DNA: TGTGCCAGCAGCTTGGGAGGACAGGGGTATGGCTACACCTTC. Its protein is CASSLGGQGYGYTF.

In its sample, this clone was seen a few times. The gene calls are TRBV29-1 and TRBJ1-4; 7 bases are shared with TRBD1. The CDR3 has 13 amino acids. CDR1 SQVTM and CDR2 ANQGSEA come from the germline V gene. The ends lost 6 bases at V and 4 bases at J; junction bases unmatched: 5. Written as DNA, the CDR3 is TGCAGCGTGACCGGGACAGATAATGAAAAACTGTTTTTT. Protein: CSVTGTDNEKLFF.

Here the CDR3 DNA reads TGTGCCAGTAGTATAGCGAGTGGACAAGAGACCCAGTACTTC. Amino acid sequence: CASSIASGQETQYF. This rearrangement joins TRBV19 to TRBJ2-5; D unresolved. V was trimmed by 1 base and J by 2 bases, leaving 8 bases between them. In germline, CDR1 is LNHDA, CDR2 SQIVND (reference sequence). There are 14 residues in the CDR3.

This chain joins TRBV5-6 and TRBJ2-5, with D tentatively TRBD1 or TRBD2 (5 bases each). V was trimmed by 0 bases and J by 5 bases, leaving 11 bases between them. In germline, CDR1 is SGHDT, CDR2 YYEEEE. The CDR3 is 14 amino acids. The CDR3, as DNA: TGTGCCAGCAGCTTGGAAAGGGGCGGGGAGACCCAGTACTTC. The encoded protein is CASSLERGGETQYF.

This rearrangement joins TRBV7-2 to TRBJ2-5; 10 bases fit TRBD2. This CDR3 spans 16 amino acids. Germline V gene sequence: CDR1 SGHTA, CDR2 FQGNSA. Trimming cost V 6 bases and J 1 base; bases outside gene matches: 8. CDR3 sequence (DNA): TGTGCCAGCAGTACTGCTTTAGCGGGAGGCCAAGAGACCCAGTACTTC. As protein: CASSTALAGGQETQYF.

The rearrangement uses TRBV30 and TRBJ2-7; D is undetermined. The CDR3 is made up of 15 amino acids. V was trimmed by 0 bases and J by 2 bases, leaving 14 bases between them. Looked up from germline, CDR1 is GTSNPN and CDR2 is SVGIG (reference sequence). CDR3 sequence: CAWSVSHLTTYEQYF. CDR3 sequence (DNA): TGTGCCTGGAGTGTATCCCACTTAACCACCTACGAGCAGTACTTC.

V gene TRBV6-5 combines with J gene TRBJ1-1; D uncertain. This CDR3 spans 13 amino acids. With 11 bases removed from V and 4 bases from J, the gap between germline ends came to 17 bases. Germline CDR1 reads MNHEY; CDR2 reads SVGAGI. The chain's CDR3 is CAVAFGRGTEAFF. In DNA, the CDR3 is TGTGCCGTCGCCTTTGGGCGCGGCACTGAAGCTTTCTTT.

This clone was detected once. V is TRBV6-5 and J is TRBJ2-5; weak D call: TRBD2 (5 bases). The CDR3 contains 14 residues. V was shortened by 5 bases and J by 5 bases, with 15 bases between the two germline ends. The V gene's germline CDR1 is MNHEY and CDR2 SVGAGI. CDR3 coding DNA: TGTGCCAGCAGTCCCGGGGTATTCGTGGAGACCCAGTACTTC. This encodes CASSPGVFVETQYF.